This is a list of T cell receptor beta chains from one sample in a study of blood T cell repertoires in COVID-19. Libraries were prepared by immunoSEQ multiplex PCR; TCRdb keeps only in-frame clonotypes and omits some of them. The table lists hundreds of thousands of clones, approximately 85% of them singletons. Specimen: peripheral blood. Receptor source: a human donor in a cohort sampled during active COVID-19. CDR3s include the opening cysteine and the closing phenylalanine or tryptophan. Fields, in order: J gene, clone size, V gene, D gene, CDR3 protein, CDR3 DNA. A D gene is named only where the DNA matches it firmly. Expanded clones get a size class; other rows say once, few or many, or leave the size out.

>TRBJ2-7|-|TRBV6-5|TRBD1
CASSYSTQGAYEQYF
TGTGCCAGCAGTTACTCGACCCAGGGGGCCTACGAGCAGTACTTC
>TRBJ2-3|-|TRBV24-1|-
CATSDIWGTGSTDTQYF
TGTGCCACCAGTGATATTTGGGGCACCGGGAGCACAGATACGCAGTATTTT
>TRBJ2-1|-|TRBV5-1|-
CASSHGLSYNEQFF
TGCGCCAGCAGCCACGGACTGAGTTACAATGAGCAGTTCTTC
>TRBJ1-1|-|TRBV5-1|-
CASSLGGFQISGTEAFF
TGCGCCAGCAGCTTGGGAGGATTCCAAATTTCTGGCACTGAAGCTTTCTTT
>TRBJ2-7|-|TRBV19|-
CASSIGATSVSEQYF
TGTGCCAGTAGTATAGGGGCGACCTCGGTCTCCGAGCAGTACTTC
>TRBJ1-1|-|TRBV5-4|-
CASSLGVNTEAFF
TGTGCCAGCAGCTTAGGGGTGAACACTGAAGCTTTCTTT
>TRBJ2-1|-|TRBV7-9|-
CASSFKLDEQFF
TGTGCCAGCAGTTTTAAACTAGATGAGCAGTTCTTC
>TRBJ1-2|-|TRBV24-1|TRBD1
CATSENRGGYTF
TGTGCCACCAGTGAAAACAGGGGTGGCTACACCTTC
>TRBJ1-2|-|TRBV11-2|TRBD1
CASSLDQVYRGGGYTF
TGTGCCAGCAGCTTAGATCAAGTCTACAGGGGAGGTGGCTACACCTTC
>TRBJ1-4|-|TRBV6-4|-
CASPHSPNEKLFF
TGTGCCAGCCCACACAGTCCTAATGAAAAACTGTTTTTT
>TRBJ2-5|once|TRBV5-1|TRBD1
CASSTLGQGRETQYF
TGCGCCAGCAGTACCCTCGGACAGGGACGGGAGACCCAGTACTTC
>TRBJ2-2|-|TRBV3-1/TRBV3-2|-
CASGHLSVGELFF
TGTGCCAGCGGTCATCTTTCAGTTGGGGAGCTGTTTTTT
>TRBJ2-7|-|TRBV5-1|TRBD1
CASSSTGSGSYEQYF
TGCGCCAGCAGCTCGACAGGGTCGGGCTCCTACGAGCAGTACTTC
>TRBJ1-5|few|TRBV15|-
CATSSPSTTGQGQPQHF
TGTGCCACCAGCAGCCCCTCAACCACAGGTCAAGGTCAGCCCCAGCATTTT
>TRBJ2-2|-|TRBV12-5|-
CASGPDRGRGDTGELFF
TGTGCTAGTGGTCCCGATAGAGGGCGGGGCGACACCGGGGAGCTGTTTTTT
>TRBJ1-4|-|TRBV28|-
CASRPSRLNEKLFF
TGTGCCAGCAGGCCAAGCAGGCTAAATGAAAAACTGTTTTTT
>TRBJ1-2|-|TRBV12-3/TRBV12-4|TRBD1
CASRTGGYGYTF
TGTGCCAGCAGAACAGGGGGGTATGGCTACACCTTC
>TRBJ2-1|-|TRBV9|-
CASSVATGGLSNEQFF
TGTGCCAGCAGCGTAGCTACAGGAGGACTATCTAATGAGCAGTTCTTC
>TRBJ1-1|-|TRBV19|-
CASRPRDTWENTEAFF
TGTGCCAGTAGACCAAGGGACACATGGGAGAACACTGAAGCTTTCTTT
>TRBJ2-1|once|TRBV2|TRBD2
CASKGGSGGYNEQFF
TGTGCCAGCAAAGGAGGTAGCGGGGGTTACAATGAGCAGTTCTTC
>TRBJ1-1|-|TRBV19|-
CASSITDNTEAFF
TGTGCCAGTAGTATAACAGATAACACTGAAGCTTTCTTT
>TRBJ1-1|-|TRBV7-9|TRBD1
CASSAPGQGVNFMYTEAFF
TGTGCCAGCAGCGCACCGGGACAGGGAGTAAATTTTATGTACACTGAAGCTTTCTTT
>TRBJ2-3|-|TRBV2|-
CASNPGEVGSTDTQYF
TGTGCCAGCAACCCCGGGGAAGTTGGGAGCACAGATACGCAGTATTTT
>TRBJ2-7|-|TRBV5-6|-
CASSRFGQILPPYEQYF
TGTGCCAGCAGTCGTTTTGGACAGATACTACCCCCCTACGAGCAGTACTTC
>TRBJ2-5|-|TRBV18|-
CASSRFPDGGGAEETQYF
TGTGCCAGCTCACGATTCCCCGACGGAGGGGGCGCGGAAGAGACCCAGTACTTC
>TRBJ2-2|few|TRBV5-1|TRBD1
CASSGQGNTGELFF
TGCGCCAGCAGTGGACAGGGTAACACCGGGGAGCTGTTTTTT
>TRBJ2-7|-|TRBV24-1|TRBD1
CATSDFSQGVVYEQYF
TGTGCCACCAGTGATTTCAGCCAGGGGGTCGTCTACGAGCAGTACTTC
>TRBJ1-1|-|TRBV3-1/TRBV3-2|TRBD1
CASSAHRGGGLAEAFF
TGTGCCAGCAGCGCTCACAGGGGTGGGGGTTTGGCTGAAGCTTTCTTT
>TRBJ1-4|-|TRBV3-1/TRBV3-2|TRBD1
CASSPDPEAGGREKLFF
TGTGCCAGCAGCCCAGACCCCGAGGCAGGGGGAAGGGAAAAACTGTTTTTT
>TRBJ1-2|-|TRBV10-3|-
CAISESGERAGYTF
TGTGCCATCAGTGAGTCGGGCGAGAGGGCTGGCTACACCTTC
>TRBJ1-2|-|TRBV18|TRBD1
CASSLQGDYGYTF
TGTGCCAGCTCACTACAGGGGGACTATGGCTACACCTTC
>TRBJ1-2|once|TRBV5-1|-
CASSLVPGGTGGGYTF
TGCGCCAGCAGCTTGGTCCCGGGAGGGACCGGAGGGGGCTACACCTTC
>TRBJ2-7|-|TRBV12-3/TRBV12-4|-
CASSFQIPYEQYF
TGTGCCAGCAGTTTCCAAATCCCCTACGAGCAGTACTTC
>TRBJ2-7|-|TRBV18|TRBD1
CASSPGDRTYEQYF
TGTGCCAGCTCACCAGGGGACAGGACCTACGAGCAGTACTTC
>TRBJ2-7|many|TRBV13|-
CAPRQISYEQYF
TGTGCCCCGAGACAAATCTCCTACGAGCAGTACTTC
>TRBJ1-1|-|TRBV6-5|-
CASSYRGEINTEAFF
TGTGCCAGCAGTTACCGCGGAGAGATAAACACTGAAGCTTTCTTT
>TRBJ1-1|-|TRBV30|-
CAWSVRGTEAFF
TGTGCCTGGAGTGTCAGGGGCACTGAAGCTTTCTTT
>TRBJ2-7|-|TRBV2|-
CASSSVRRPVYEQYF
TGTGCCAGCAGCTCGGTCAGGCGTCCCGTCTACGAGCAGTACTTC
>TRBJ2-7|-|TRBV18|TRBD2
CASSSTGTSGFEQYF
TGTGCCAGCTCCTCGACCGGGACTAGCGGGTTCGAGCAGTACTTC
>TRBJ2-7|once|TRBV7-9|TRBD1
CASSDRGQREQYF
TGTGCCAGCAGCGACAGGGGGCAGCGAGAGCAGTACTTC
>TRBJ2-7|once|TRBV15|TRBD2
CATSLRRSGGIYEQYF
TGTGCCACCAGCTTGCGGAGAAGCGGGGGAATTTACGAGCAGTACTTC
>TRBJ2-1|few|TRBV10-3|TRBD2
CAIRRGEGYNEQFF
TGTGCCATCAGGCGTGGGGAGGGTTACAATGAGCAGTTCTTC
>TRBJ2-7|-|TRBV7-2|-
CASSLGGAMTYEQYF
TGTGCCAGCAGCTTAGGTGGAGCAATGACCTACGAGCAGTACTTC
>TRBJ1-5|-|TRBV12-3/TRBV12-4|-
CASSTGSNQPQHF
TGTGCCAGCAGCACAGGGTCAAATCAGCCCCAGCATTTT
>TRBJ1-1|-|TRBV15|TRBD1
CATSRAGQGYTEAFF
TGTGCCACCAGCAGAGCGGGACAGGGCTACACTGAAGCTTTCTTT
>TRBJ1-6|-|TRBV4-2|-
CASSQDFDTRYNSPLHF
TGTGCCAGCAGCCAAGATTTCGACACCCGATATAATTCACCCCTCCACTTT
>TRBJ1-2|-|TRBV7-9|-
CASSSTGYGYTF
TGTGCCAGCAGCTCAACAGGCTATGGCTACACCTTC
>TRBJ1-2|-|TRBV18|TRBD1
CASSPGQSYGYTF
TGTGCCAGCTCACCGGGACAGTCGTATGGCTACACCTTC
>TRBJ2-2|-|TRBV19|TRBD2
CASSPGTSGGNTGELFF
TGTGCCAGTAGCCCCGGGACTAGCGGGGGCAACACCGGGGAGCTGTTTTTT
>TRBJ1-1|-|TRBV5-4|TRBD1
CASSLGTGGGTEAFF
TGTGCCAGCAGCCTCGGGACAGGGGGAGGGACTGAAGCTTTCTTT
>TRBJ1-2|-|TRBV7-9|TRBD1
CASSQDRLERLYGYTF
TGTGCCAGCAGCCAGGACAGGTTAGAACGTCTGTATGGCTACACCTTC
>TRBJ1-2|-|TRBV5-4|TRBD1
CASSASLGTGDSYTF
TGTGCCAGCAGCGCGTCGTTGGGGACAGGGGATAGCTACACCTTC